This is a list of T cell receptor beta chains from one sample in a study of T-cell memory formation after mild COVID-19. MiXCR, run by TCRdb on the 5' RACE reads, gives a single entry per CDR3 protein. Among about 310,000 distinct CDR3 sequences listed, roughly a fifth were seen once. What was sequenced was PBMCs or a T cell subset sorted from them (not recorded which). The receptors shown here come from a man between 18 and 35 years old who had mild COVID-19 (a few samples of this study predate the infection). Cell type and time point are not known. Both conserved end residues are part of each CDR3. D genes are given only for firm matches. Some rows have no size entry. The others give once, few or many, or a class for an expanded clone.

J: TRBJ2-5
length: 15
D: -
size: many
V: TRBV9
DNA: TGTGCCAGCAGCGTAGCTGGAGGAAACCAAGAGACCCAGTACTTC
CDR3: CASSVAGGNQETQYF

J: TRBJ1-2
length: 14
D: -
size: -
V: TRBV7-2
DNA: TGTGCCAGCAGCCCCCGATGGGAGGGCGGAGGCTACACCTTC
CDR3: CASSPRWEGGGYTF

J: TRBJ1-5
length: 15
D: -
size: few
V: TRBV7-2
DNA: TGTGCCAGCAGCTTTTCCGGGGGCGGAAATCAGCCCCAGCATTTT
CDR3: CASSFSGGGNQPQHF

J: TRBJ2-1
length: 16
D: TRBD1
size: few
V: TRBV7-3
DNA: TGTGCCAGCAGGAGGACAGGGGGCGCCCCGGACAATGAGCAGTTCTTC
CDR3: CASRRTGGAPDNEQFF

J: TRBJ2-2
length: 15
D: -
size: few
V: TRBV5-6
DNA: TGTGCCAGCAGCTATGCGCAGATGGGACACGGGGAGCTGTTTTTT
CDR3: CASSYAQMGHGELFF

J: TRBJ2-1
length: 15
D: TRBD2
size: -
V: TRBV6-4
DNA: TGTGCCAGCAGTGACTCATCGAGCGGGGTTGCTGAGCAGTTCTTC
CDR3: CASSDSSSGVAEQFF

J: TRBJ2-3
length: 14
D: -
size: few
V: TRBV29-1
DNA: TGCAGCGCGGGATGGGACTCCCCTTGGGCGACGCAGTATTTT
CDR3: CSAGWDSPWATQYF

J: TRBJ1-4
length: 16
D: -
size: -
V: TRBV4-1
DNA: TGCGCCAGCAGCCAAGTCGGGAGGGGTACTAATGAAAAACTGTTTTTT
CDR3: CASSQVGRGTNEKLFF

J: TRBJ2-3
length: 15
D: -
size: few
V: TRBV18
DNA: TGTGCCAGCTCACCTCTTTCCGGGGGCGCAGATACGCAGTATTTT
CDR3: CASSPLSGGADTQYF

J: TRBJ2-7
length: 14
D: TRBD2
size: -
V: TRBV20-1
DNA: TGCAGTGCTAGATATGAGCGGGGAGACTACGAGCAGTACTTC
CDR3: CSARYERGDYEQYF

J: TRBJ2-2
length: 16
D: -
size: few
V: TRBV5-1
DNA: TGCGCCAGCAGCTTGGAAGGGTTGTTGATCACCGGGGAGCTGTTTTTT
CDR3: CASSLEGLLITGELFF

J: TRBJ2-7
length: 13
D: TRBD1
size: -
V: TRBV6-1
DNA: TGTGCCGGAAAAAAGCAGGGGGCCCACGAGCAGTACTTC
CDR3: CAGKKQGAHEQYF

J: TRBJ1-1
length: 11
D: -
size: -
V: TRBV20-1
DNA: TGCAGTAGGACATTGAACACTGAAGCTTTCTTT
CDR3: CSRTLNTEAFF

J: TRBJ1-1
length: 13
D: TRBD1
size: -
V: TRBV20-1
DNA: TGCAGTGCTTGTCGGACAGGGATGACTGAAGCTTTCTTT
CDR3: CSACRTGMTEAFF

J: TRBJ2-1
length: 16
D: -
size: many
V: TRBV7-2
DNA: TGTGCCAGCAGCTCCACCCAGGGCGGCCCCAGGGATGAGCAGTTCTTC
CDR3: CASSSTQGGPRDEQFF

J: TRBJ2-7
length: 14
D: -
size: few
V: TRBV30
DNA: TGTGCCTGGGGTGGACAGTCGGGGGTCTACGAGCAGTACTTC
CDR3: CAWGGQSGVYEQYF

J: TRBJ2-1
length: 12
D: TRBD1
size: many
V: TRBV6-1
DNA: TGTGCCAGCAGTGCACAGGGGAATGAGCAGTTCTTC
CDR3: CASSAQGNEQFF

J: TRBJ2-5
length: 14
D: -
size: -
V: TRBV7-6
DNA: TGTGCCAGCAGCAAAGTCGGAGGGGAAGAGACCCAGTACTTC
CDR3: CASSKVGGEETQYF

J: TRBJ2-1
length: 14
D: -
size: -
V: TRBV5-1
DNA: TGCGCCAGCAGCTTATCCGGGAGTATGGATGAGCAGTTCTTC
CDR3: CASSLSGSMDEQFF

J: TRBJ1-1
length: 14
D: -
size: -
V: TRBV7-6
DNA: TGTGCCAGCAGCTCGTTCAGGGGGAACACTGAAGCTTTCTTT
CDR3: CASSSFRGNTEAFF

J: TRBJ2-7
length: 17
D: TRBD2
size: -
V: TRBV5-1
DNA: TGCGCCAGCAGCTACGGAACCGTGCTAGCGGGAATACGGGAGCAGTACTTC
CDR3: CASSYGTVLAGIREQYF

J: TRBJ1-1
length: 16
D: TRBD1
size: -
V: TRBV6-5
DNA: TGTGCCAGCAGTTTCTCCCTGAGACAGGGGCGCACTGAAGCTTTCTTT
CDR3: CASSFSLRQGRTEAFF

J: TRBJ1-2
length: 15
D: TRBD1
size: -
V: TRBV7-6
DNA: TGTGCCAGCAGCTTAACACAGGGGTGGCGGGATGGCTACACCTTC
CDR3: CASSLTQGWRDGYTF

J: TRBJ1-2
length: 14
D: -
size: -
V: TRBV5-1
DNA: TGCGCCAGCAGCCAGGTTGGACAGTCCTATGGCTACACCTTC
CDR3: CASSQVGQSYGYTF

J: TRBJ2-3
length: 12
D: -
size: -
V: TRBV18
DNA: TGTGCCAGCTCACGGCAGCCAGATACGCAGTATTTT
CDR3: CASSRQPDTQYF

J: TRBJ1-1
length: 15
D: TRBD1
size: -
V: TRBV5-1
DNA: TGCGCCAGCAGCTACCGGGGACAGATGAACACTGAAGCTTTCTTT
CDR3: CASSYRGQMNTEAFF

J: TRBJ2-1
length: 16
D: -
size: many
V: TRBV19
DNA: TGTGCCAGTAGTATTTTCCAGGTCGGCTCCTACAATGAGCAGTTCTTC
CDR3: CASSIFQVGSYNEQFF

J: TRBJ1-5
length: 11
D: -
size: few
V: TRBV2
DNA: TGTGCCAGCTCGAAGGCGAATGCCCAGCATTTT
CDR3: CASSKANAQHF

J: TRBJ1-2
length: 11
D: -
size: -
V: TRBV25-1
DNA: TGTGCCAGCAGTGAGGTGGATGGCTACACCTTC
CDR3: CASSEVDGYTF

J: TRBJ2-7
length: 13
D: -
size: few
V: TRBV19
DNA: TGTGCCAGTAGTATAGGCCGTTCCTACGAGCAGTACTTC
CDR3: CASSIGRSYEQYF

J: TRBJ1-6
length: 17
D: -
size: -
V: TRBV20-1
DNA: TGCAGTGCTGGGAGGGAGGGTCCGAGCTCCTATAATTCACCCCTCCACTTT
CDR3: CSAGREGPSSYNSPLHF

J: TRBJ2-2
length: 13
D: -
size: many
V: TRBV18
DNA: TGCGCCAGCTCGCCCAGGGACACCGGGGAGCTGTTTTTT
CDR3: CASSPRDTGELFF

J: TRBJ2-1
length: 15
D: -
size: few
V: TRBV7-3
DNA: TGTGCCAGCAGCTTAACTGCGGGGCAGGGCAATGAGCAGTTCTTC
CDR3: CASSLTAGQGNEQFF

J: TRBJ1-1
length: 16
D: -
size: few
V: TRBV7-9
DNA: TGTGCCAGCAGCTTACTCTTTGGCGAGGGGACCACTGAAGCTTTCTTT
CDR3: CASSLLFGEGTTEAFF

J: TRBJ2-7
length: 14
D: TRBD2
size: few
V: TRBV20-1
DNA: TGCAGTGCCGGGGGGACTAGCGGAGGAGAGGGGCAGTACTTC
CDR3: CSAGGTSGGEGQYF

J: TRBJ1-2
length: 13
D: -
size: -
V: TRBV7-2
DNA: TGTGCCAGCAGCCCCACCCAGGGTCAGGGCTACACCTTC
CDR3: CASSPTQGQGYTF

J: TRBJ2-6
length: 16
D: -
size: many
V: TRBV28
DNA: TGTGCCAGCAGTTTATTAGGTGTTACTGGGGCCAACGTCCTGACTTTC
CDR3: CASSLLGVTGANVLTF

J: TRBJ1-3
length: 15
D: TRBD1
size: -
V: TRBV5-1
DNA: TGCGCCAGCGCAACGGACAGGCCATCTGGAAACACCATATATTTT
CDR3: CASATDRPSGNTIYF

J: TRBJ2-1
length: 13
D: -
size: few
V: TRBV6-2/TRBV6-3
DNA: TGTGCCAGCAGTTATTACGTAGGCCATGAGCAGTTCTTC
CDR3: CASSYYVGHEQFF

J: TRBJ2-7
length: 13
D: TRBD1
size: -
V: TRBV29-1
DNA: TGCAGCGTTGTAGGGACAGGCTGGCACGAGCAGTACTTC
CDR3: CSVVGTGWHEQYF

J: TRBJ1-1
length: 14
D: -
size: -
V: TRBV28
DNA: TGTGCCAGCAGTTTAATCTGGGGGAACACTGAAGCTTTCTTT
CDR3: CASSLIWGNTEAFF

J: TRBJ2-2
length: 13
D: -
size: -
V: TRBV7-2
DNA: TGTGCCAGCAGCCACTTACTACAAAGGGAGCTGTTTTTT
CDR3: CASSHLLQRELFF

J: TRBJ2-5
length: 15
D: TRBD2
size: few
V: TRBV5-1
DNA: TGCGCCAGCAGCTTGGCCCTAGCGGGTAGAGAGACCCAGTACTTC
CDR3: CASSLALAGRETQYF

J: TRBJ2-7
length: 12
D: -
size: -
V: TRBV12-3/TRBV12-4
DNA: TGTGCCAGCAGTCGAAGGGGGGACGAGCAGTACTTC
CDR3: CASSRRGDEQYF

J: TRBJ2-7
length: 12
D: -
size: -
V: TRBV20-1
DNA: TGCAGTGCTTCGGACGATCTCTACGAGCAGTACTTC
CDR3: CSASDDLYEQYF

J: TRBJ1-5
length: 16
D: TRBD1
size: -
V: TRBV20-1
DNA: TGCAGTGCCCCAGGGGGAGGGTACGATAGCAATCAGCCCCAGCATTTT
CDR3: CSAPGGGYDSNQPQHF

J: TRBJ2-3
length: 17
D: -
size: -
V: TRBV11-2
DNA: TGTGCCAGCAGCTTAGATCCGGATTTTGTGATCCCAGATACGCAGTATTTT
CDR3: CASSLDPDFVIPDTQYF

J: TRBJ1-2
length: 16
D: -
size: -
V: TRBV7-2
DNA: TGTGCCAGCAGCTTACTCGGACAGATCCTCTCCTATGGCTACACCTTC
CDR3: CASSLLGQILSYGYTF

J: TRBJ2-3
length: 14
D: -
size: -
V: TRBV29-1
DNA: TGCAGCGTTGGCCTCGCAGGGGAGGGAGATACGCAGTATTTT
CDR3: CSVGLAGEGDTQYF

J: TRBJ2-6
length: 15
D: -
size: -
V: TRBV5-1
DNA: TGCGCCAGCAGCATTCCCGTCTCTGGGGCCAACGTCGTGACTTTC
CDR3: CASSIPVSGANVVTF

J: TRBJ2-5
length: 16
D: TRBD2
size: -
V: TRBV4-3
DNA: TGCGCCAGCAGCCAAGTGGGGCGGGGGGGCCAAGAGACCCAGTACTTC
CDR3: CASSQVGRGGQETQYF

J: TRBJ2-1
length: 15
D: TRBD2
size: -
V: TRBV24-1
DNA: TGTGCCACCAGTGATTCTAGCGGGGGACCTAATGAGCAGTTCTTC
CDR3: CATSDSSGGPNEQFF

J: TRBJ1-1
length: 14
D: -
size: -
V: TRBV30
DNA: TGTGCCTGGAGGGGGGCAGGTATACCCTTTGAAGCTTTCTTT
CDR3: CAWRGAGIPFEAFF

J: TRBJ1-2
length: 14
D: TRBD1
size: few
V: TRBV11-2
DNA: TGTGCCAGCAGCCCTCTGACAGGGACTTTTGGCTACACCTTC
CDR3: CASSPLTGTFGYTF